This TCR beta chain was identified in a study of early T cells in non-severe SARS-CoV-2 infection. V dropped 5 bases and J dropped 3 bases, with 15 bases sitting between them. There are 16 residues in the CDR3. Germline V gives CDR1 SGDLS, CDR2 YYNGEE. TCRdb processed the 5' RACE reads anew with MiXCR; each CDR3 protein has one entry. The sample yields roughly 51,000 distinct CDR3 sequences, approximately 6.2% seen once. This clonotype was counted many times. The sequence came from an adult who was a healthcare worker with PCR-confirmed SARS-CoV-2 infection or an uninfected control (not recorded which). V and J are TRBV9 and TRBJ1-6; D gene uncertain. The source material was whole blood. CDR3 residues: CASRMTSDLYNSPLHF. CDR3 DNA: TGTGCCAGCAGAATGACTTCGGACCTCTATAATTCACCCCTCCACTTT.